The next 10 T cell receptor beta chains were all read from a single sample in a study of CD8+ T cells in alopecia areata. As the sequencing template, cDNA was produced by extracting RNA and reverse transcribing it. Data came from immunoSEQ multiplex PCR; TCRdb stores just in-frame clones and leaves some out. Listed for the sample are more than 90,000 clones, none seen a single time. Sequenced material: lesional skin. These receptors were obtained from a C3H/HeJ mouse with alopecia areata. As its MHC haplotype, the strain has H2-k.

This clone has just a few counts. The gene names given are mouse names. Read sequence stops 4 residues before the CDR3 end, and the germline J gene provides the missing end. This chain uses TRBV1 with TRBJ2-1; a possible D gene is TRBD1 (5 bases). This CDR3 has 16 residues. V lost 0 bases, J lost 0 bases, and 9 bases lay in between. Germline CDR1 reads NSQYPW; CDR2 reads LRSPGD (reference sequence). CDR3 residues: CTCSADRQYNYAEQFF. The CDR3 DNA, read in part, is TGCACCTGCAGTGCAGATAGACAGTATAACTATGCT.

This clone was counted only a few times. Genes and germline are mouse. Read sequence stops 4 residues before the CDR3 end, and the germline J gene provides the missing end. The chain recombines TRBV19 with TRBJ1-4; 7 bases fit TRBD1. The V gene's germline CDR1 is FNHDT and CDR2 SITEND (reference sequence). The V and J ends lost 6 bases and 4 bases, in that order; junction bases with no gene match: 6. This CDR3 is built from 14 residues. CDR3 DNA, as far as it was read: TGTGCCAGCACCCCGGGACAGTTCAACGAA. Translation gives CASTPGQFNE. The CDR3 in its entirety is CASTPGQFNERLFF.

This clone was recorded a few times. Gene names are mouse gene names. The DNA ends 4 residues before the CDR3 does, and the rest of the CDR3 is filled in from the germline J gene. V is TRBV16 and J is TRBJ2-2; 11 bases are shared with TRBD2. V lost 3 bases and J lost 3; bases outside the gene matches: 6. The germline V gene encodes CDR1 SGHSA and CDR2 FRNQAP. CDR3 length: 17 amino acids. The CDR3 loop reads CASSFGTGGAHTGQLYF. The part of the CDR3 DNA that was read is TGTGCAAGCAGCTTCGGAACTGGGGGGGCGCACACCGGG.

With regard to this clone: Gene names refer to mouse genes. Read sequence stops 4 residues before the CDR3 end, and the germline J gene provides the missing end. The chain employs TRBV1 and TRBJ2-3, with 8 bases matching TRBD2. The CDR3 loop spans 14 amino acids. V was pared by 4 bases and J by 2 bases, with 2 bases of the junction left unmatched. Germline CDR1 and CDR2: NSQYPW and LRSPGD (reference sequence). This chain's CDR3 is CTCSELGAAETLYF. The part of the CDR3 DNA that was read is TGCACCTGCAGTGAACTGGGGGCTGCAGAA.

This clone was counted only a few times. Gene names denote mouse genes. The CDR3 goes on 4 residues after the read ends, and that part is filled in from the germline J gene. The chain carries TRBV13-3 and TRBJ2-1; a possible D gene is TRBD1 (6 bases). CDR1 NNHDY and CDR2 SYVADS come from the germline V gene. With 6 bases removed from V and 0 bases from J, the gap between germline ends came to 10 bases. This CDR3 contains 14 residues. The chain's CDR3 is CASISGHNYAEQFF. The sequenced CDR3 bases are TGTGCCAGCATCTCGGGACATAACTATGCT.

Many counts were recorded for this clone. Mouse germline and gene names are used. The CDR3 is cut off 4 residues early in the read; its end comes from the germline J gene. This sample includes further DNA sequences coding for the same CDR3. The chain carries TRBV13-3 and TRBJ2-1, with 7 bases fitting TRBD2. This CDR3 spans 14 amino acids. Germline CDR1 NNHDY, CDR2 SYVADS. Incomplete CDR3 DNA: TGTGCCAGCAGTGAAACTGGGGAAAGGGCT. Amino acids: CASSETGERA. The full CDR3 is CASSETGERAEQFF.

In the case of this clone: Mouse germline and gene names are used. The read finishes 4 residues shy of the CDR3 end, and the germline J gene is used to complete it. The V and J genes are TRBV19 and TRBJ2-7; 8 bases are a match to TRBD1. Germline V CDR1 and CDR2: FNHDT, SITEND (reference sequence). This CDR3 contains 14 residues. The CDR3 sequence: CASSITGGANEQYF. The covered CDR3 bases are TGTGCCAGCAGTATCACAGGGGGTGCGAAT.

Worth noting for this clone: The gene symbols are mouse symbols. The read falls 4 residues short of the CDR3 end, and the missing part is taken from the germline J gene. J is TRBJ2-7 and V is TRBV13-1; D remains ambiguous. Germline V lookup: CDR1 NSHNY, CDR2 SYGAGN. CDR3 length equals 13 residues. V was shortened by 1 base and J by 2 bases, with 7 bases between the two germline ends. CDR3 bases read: TGTGCCAGCAGTGATAGGGTAGCCTAT. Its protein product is CASSDRVAY. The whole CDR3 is CASSDRVAYEQYF.

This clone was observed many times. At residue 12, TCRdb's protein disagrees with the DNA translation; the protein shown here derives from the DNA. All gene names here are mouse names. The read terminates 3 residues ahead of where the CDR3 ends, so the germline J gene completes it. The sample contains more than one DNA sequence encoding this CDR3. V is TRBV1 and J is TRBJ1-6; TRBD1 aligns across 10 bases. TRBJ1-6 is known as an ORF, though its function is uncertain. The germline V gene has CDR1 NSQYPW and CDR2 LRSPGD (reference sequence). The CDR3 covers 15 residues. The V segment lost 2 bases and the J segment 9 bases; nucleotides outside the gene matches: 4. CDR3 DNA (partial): TGCACCTGCAGTGCAAGACAGGGGGCAGGTTCGCCC. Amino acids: CTCSARQGAGSP. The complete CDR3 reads CTCSARQGAGSPLYF.

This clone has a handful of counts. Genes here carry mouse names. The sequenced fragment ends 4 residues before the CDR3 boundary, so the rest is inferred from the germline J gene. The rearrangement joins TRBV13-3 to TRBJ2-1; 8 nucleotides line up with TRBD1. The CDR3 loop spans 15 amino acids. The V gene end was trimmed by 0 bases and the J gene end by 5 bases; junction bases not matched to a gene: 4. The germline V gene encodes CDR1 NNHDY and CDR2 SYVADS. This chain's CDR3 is CASSDAGRGHAEQFF. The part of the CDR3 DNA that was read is TGTGCCAGCAGTGATGCGGGCAGGGGGCATGCT.